Listed below are T cell receptor beta chains from one sample, sequenced in a study of blood T cell repertoires in COVID-19. Profiled with immunoSEQ multiplex PCR; TCRdb holds only in-frame clones, not every one. The data hold approximately 150,000 clones, with 70% to 90% observed a single time. The material sequenced was peripheral blood. These receptors came from a woman between 45 and 65 years old with COVID-19, enrolled during active disease. The CDR3 runs from the conserved cysteine through the conserved F or W. A D gene is named only where the DNA matches it firmly. Size is stated for part of the rows, as once, few or many counts, or as a class when the clone is expanded.

V,D,size,J,CDR3,DNA
TRBV28,NA,NA,TRBJ1-2,CASSYRDYGYTF,TGTGCCAGCAGTTACAGGGACTATGGCTACACCTTC
TRBV3-1/TRBV3-2,NA,NA,TRBJ1-1,CASSQGIREGRAFF,TGTGCCAGCAGCCAAGGGATTCGGGAAGGGAGGGCTTTCTTT
TRBV3-1/TRBV3-2,NA,once,TRBJ2-2,CASSRDGGNAGELFF,TGTGCCAGCAGCCGCGACGGGGGTAACGCCGGGGAGCTGTTTTTT
TRBV5-5,TRBD1,NA,TRBJ1-4,CASSPQGAVEKLFF,TGTGCCAGCAGCCCACAGGGGGCAGTTGAAAAACTGTTTTTT
TRBV30,NA,NA,TRBJ2-7,CAWSVGVPGEQYF,TGTGCCTGGAGTGTAGGGGTTCCGGGCGAGCAGTACTTC
TRBV3-1/TRBV3-2,NA,few,TRBJ1-1,CASSKANSPRYDTEAFF,TGTGCCAGCAGCAAAGCTAACAGTCCGAGATATGACACTGAAGCTTTCTTT
TRBV7-2,TRBD2,NA,TRBJ2-7,CASSLRLAGAYEQYF,TGTGCCAGCAGCTTAAGACTAGCGGGGGCCTACGAGCAGTACTTC
TRBV5-4,TRBD2,NA,TRBJ2-1,CASSSGGAYNEQFF,TGTGCCAGCAGCTCGGGGGGTGCTTACAATGAGCAGTTCTTC
TRBV7-6,TRBD1,NA,TRBJ2-2,CASMTTPGGTGELFF,TGTGCCAGCATGACGACCCCAGGGGGCACCGGGGAGCTGTTTTTT
TRBV7-2,TRBD1,NA,TRBJ1-2,CASSPGTGVNYGYTF,TGTGCCAGCAGCCCCGGGACAGGGGTAAACTATGGCTACACCTTC
TRBV7-9,NA,NA,TRBJ2-7,CASSLSGTGDLEQYF,TGTGCCAGCAGCTTATCCGGGACTGGCGACCTAGAGCAGTACTTC
TRBV3-1/TRBV3-2,TRBD1,NA,TRBJ1-2,CASSQTTGATGYTF,TGTGCCAGCAGTCAAACGACAGGGGCTACCGGCTACACCTTC